The present TCR beta chain was sequenced within a study of identical twins. The study, taken as a whole, reports: Analyses of zero insertions could be partly confounded by invariant MAIT and iNKT cells. In cord blood, abundant beta clonotypes had fewer insertions; memory showed no trend.

Template switching introduced a universal primer site, and the cDNA bore unique molecular identifiers. TCRdb reanalysed the 5' RACE reads using MiXCR and keeps one entry per CDR3 protein. The sample records 500,000 to 600,000 distinct CDR3 sequences, approximately 22% being singletons. The germline V gene has CDR1 MNHEY and CDR2 SVGAGI. J was trimmed by 8 bases and V by 4 bases; bases with no gene match: 9. The CDR3 sequence is 14 residues long. This clonotype has a count of ten or more. Its target is unknown. These data were also reused for a study on T cells expressing NK-cell markers.

This TCR came from a woman under 30 in good health. Sequencing used CD4+ T cells sorted from blood. The chain carries TRBV6-5 and TRBJ1-2; 8 bases are shared with TRBD1. The chain's CDR3 is CASSSGQGHGGYTF. The CDR3 DNA is TGTGCCAGCAGTTCCGGACAGGGCCATGGGGGCTACACCTTC.